The rows below give T cell receptor beta chains drawn from one sample of a study of blood T cell repertoires in COVID-19. Clones were sequenced by immunoSEQ multiplex PCR, and TCRdb holds only the in-frame ones, with some missing. The profile shows roughly 100,000 clones, 80% of them singletons. The sample taken for sequencing was peripheral blood. All receptors come from a human donor in a cohort sampled during active COVID-19. Each CDR3 is given with its conserved first and last residue. The order of the fields is clone size, V gene, J gene, D gene, CDR3 DNA, CDR3 protein. D genes are given only for firm matches. Expanded clones get a size class; other rows say once, few or many, or leave the size out.

>.|TRBV18|TRBJ1-4|.
TGTGCCAGCTCACCATCGACAAGACATGAAAAACTGTTTTTT
CASSPSTRHEKLFF
>.|TRBV19|TRBJ1-1|TRBD1
TGTGCCAGTATGAAGGGACAGGGAAGAACTGAAGCTTTCTTT
CASMKGQGRTEAFF
>.|TRBV7-9|TRBJ1-6|TRBD1
TGTGCCAGCAGCCCCGGGACAGGGAATAATTCACCCCTCCACTTT
CASSPGTGNNSPLHF
>.|TRBV5-8|TRBJ2-3|.
TGTGCCAGCAGCTTTAGTGGTGAGGATACGCAGTATTTT
CASSFSGEDTQYF
>.|TRBV27|TRBJ2-1|.
TGTGCCAGCAGTTTACCGGGAAACTCCTACAATGAGCAGTTCTTC
CASSLPGNSYNEQFF
>.|TRBV7-3|TRBJ1-3|.
TGTGCCAGCAGCTTAAGTTCCAGCTCTGGAAACACCATATATTTT
CASSLSSSSGNTIYF
>few|TRBV6-5|TRBJ2-7|.
TGTGCCAGCAGTTACCCCCGACTGGGGGGCTACGAGCAGTACTTC
CASSYPRLGGYEQYF
>.|TRBV5-1|TRBJ1-6|.
TGCGCCAGCAGCTTGTCGTCAGGTGGGAATTCACCCCTCCACTTT
CASSLSSGGNSPLHF
>.|TRBV28|TRBJ1-2|.
TGTGCCAGCAGTTTATCGTACTATGGCTACACCTTC
CASSLSYYGYTF
>once|TRBV6-1|TRBJ2-1|.
TGTGCCAGCAGTGAAGCGGGCAGTCAGTTCTTC
CASSEAGSQFF
>few|TRBV5-6|TRBJ1-6|.
TGTGCCAGCAGCGCCGGAGGTGGCTCCTATAATTCACCCCTCCACTTT
CASSAGGGSYNSPLHF
>.|TRBV5-6|TRBJ1-1|.
TGTGCCAGCAGCTTTGCACAGGTCGAAGCTTTCTTT
CASSFAQVEAFF
>.|TRBV27|TRBJ2-5|TRBD1
TGTGCCAGCAGTTTATCGCCAGGGGGAGAGACCCAGTACTTC
CASSLSPGGETQYF
>.|TRBV2|TRBJ1-1|.
TGTGCCAGCAGTGACTCCTCCACTGAAGCTTTCTTT
CASSDSSTEAFF
>few|TRBV28|TRBJ1-4|.
TGTGCCAGCAGTCCCGGGAGGGAAAAACTGTTTTTT
CASSPGREKLFF
>.|TRBV5-1|TRBJ2-5|TRBD2
TGCGCCAGCAGCTTAACTAGCGGGGCTCAAGAGACCCAGTACTTC
CASSLTSGAQETQYF
>few|TRBV10-3|TRBJ1-1|TRBD1
TGTGCCATCAGACCGGGACAGGGGCCGGGTACTGAAGCTTTCTTT
CAIRPGQGPGTEAFF
>.|TRBV9|TRBJ1-5|TRBD1
TGTGCCAGCAGTCCCGGACAGGGCGCTTTCAATCAGCCCCAGCATTTT
CASSPGQGAFNQPQHF